This T cell receptor beta chain is from a study of PD-1 blockade in classical Hodgkin lymphoma (dated by TCRdb to the early 2020s). Regarding the study in general: Nivolumab dosing was 3 mg/kg intravenously every 2 weeks, continuing until either disease progression or unacceptable toxicity. The study used CyTOF and TCR beta sequencing to define a peripheral blood immune signature of response to PD-1 blockade in classical Hodgkin lymphoma.

Judged by its sample share, this clone qualifies as medium-sized (0.01 to 0.1%). Its antigen specificity is not known. No per-base quality is available; no much larger clone lies one base away. The CDR3 measures 14 amino acids from cysteine to phenylalanine. Of all the DNA, just the CDR3 is kept, 42 bases in frame from base 1. CDR1 SGHDT and CDR2 YYEEEE were looked up in the germline V gene. V is shortened by 1 base, J by 2 bases, and the region joining them spans 10 bases. The Qiagen DNeasy kit was used to extract genomic DNA both from unsorted PBMCs and from the negatively selected CD4+ and CD8+ fractions. Using primers that anneal to V and J segments, immunoSEQ multiplex PCR amplified the TCR beta CDR3 regions. A synthetic immune receptor repertoire was used to minimize amplification bias, and any remaining bias was removed computationally after sequencing. The study's processing was this. Repertoire diversity was quantified as the Shannon entropy index using custom Python scripts. Unsorted, CD4+ and CD8+ repertoires were examined separately, except in combined analyses, for which CD4+ and CD8+ sequences were merged in silico. Clonal expansion was defined as a frequency increase of at least 2-fold after treatment compared with C1D1, and clones undetected at baseline were assigned a pseudocount of 0.5. Singleton clones were defined as clones with 0 or 1 copy at C1D1, and non-singleton clones were defined as clones with 2 or more copies. Clones expanded in unsorted samples were labelled as CD4+, CD8+ or unknown by matching protein sequences in sorted samples from the same patient. Wilcoxon tests were applied to paired samples to test diversity changes from C1D1 to C4D1. TCRdb's version of the immuneACCESS table is confined to in-frame rearrangements and falls short of the full clone set. An unresolved V gene accounts for under half of the shortfall where checked; the remainder is of unknown origin. V, J and clone size reflect that table, while D and trimming were determined from the DNA. The table for this sample lists some 7,000 clones; roughly 63% of them were counted only once. Around 9.6% of the sample is in the top ten clones.

Here is what the overall study found, with its caveats: Trial patients achieving complete response had baseline diversity similar to newly diagnosed patients, whereas partial responders and progressors had significantly lower diversity. Newly diagnosed patients were reported to have lower baseline TCR diversity than healthy donors, and relapsed/refractory patients were reported to have lower baseline TCR diversity still. Only a single clinical trial cohort was studied, and what caused the repertoire differences, possibly disease activity or prior therapy, remained undefined. CD4+ but not CD8+ TCR diversity rose significantly by C4D1 (p=0.0027 vs p=0.16), most apparent in complete responders (p=0.02). Lower diversity was observed in patients in whom nivolumab was started less than 1 year after ASCT, and these patients were excluded from later analyses so that confounding by immune reconstitution would be avoided.

The time point label of this sample denotes: cycle 4 day 1 (C4D1), after less than 7 weeks of nivolumab. Relapse after autologous stem cell transplantation had occurred in all trial patients, and cohorts A, B and C were distinguished by prior brentuximab vedotin exposure. CD8+ T cells were purified from thawed PBMCs by magnetic negative selection with a Miltenyi CD8+ T cell isolation kit. The trial cohort included 45 to 65 patients with relapsed/refractory classical Hodgkin lymphoma, and each patient had a best overall response of complete response, partial response or progressive disease. Single-agent nivolumab was administered to trial patients in the multi-cohort phase II CheckMate 205 trial. Best overall response was determined by an independent review committee according to the 2007 International Working Group response criteria. Trial PBMCs were collected immediately before nivolumab initiation (C1D1) and during therapy at cycle 2 day 1 and cycle 4 day 1. Peripheral blood was collected in 8 mL Vacutainer Cell Preparation Tubes, from which PBMCs were isolated by centrifugation and then cryopreserved. Purified CD4+ and CD8+ fractions were prepared only for cases in which an additional PBMC sample was available. Magnetically labelled cells were removed on LS columns in a quadroMACS separator, and the flow-through was retained as the purified fraction.

The rearrangement combines TRBV5-6 with TRBJ2-7; the D gene remains uncertain. The clonotype was recovered from a human donor with classical Hodgkin lymphoma. The starting material was CD8+ T cells from blood, obtained before the fourth cycle of nivolumab. CDR3 protein: CASSLLDGPYEQYF. Here is the DNA: TGTGCCAGCAGCTTGCTGGACGGCCCCTACGAGCAGTACTTC.